The present T cell receptor (beta chain) was sequenced within a study of tumor-infiltrating lymphocytes in localized non-small cell lung cancer. Looking at the study overall: The cohort mixed smokers and never-smokers, several histologies, and some post-neoadjuvant-chemotherapy samples. From each patient, both tumor and uninvolved lung, non-adjacent to tumor, were sampled.

Measured with immunoSEQ multiplex PCR; TCRdb has only the in-frame clones, and not every one. This sample has about 9,500 clones, with 72% found just once. Study findings and constraints: Tumor T-cell fraction was not associated with recurrence-free survival. IM1 and IM2 tumors showed no difference in T-cell fraction.

The V end was cut by 0 bases, the J end by 4 bases, with 13 bases between. This CDR3 spans 16 amino acids. The V gene's germline CDR1 is SGHNT and CDR2 YYREEE (reference sequence). This clone was counted only a few times. Its antigen remains unknown. This sequence joins TRBV5-4 and TRBJ2-2; tentatively, D is TRBD1 (5 bases). The sequenced material came from lung tumor tissue. The clonotype originates from a human donor with non-small cell lung cancer. CDR3 nucleotide sequence: TGTGCCAGCAGCTTGGCAGGGAAGCAGGGCACCGGGGAGCTGTTTTTT. Protein: CASSLAGKQGTGELFF.